Listed here are 32 T cell receptor beta chains from one sample, sequenced in a study of T-cell reconstitution after alpha-beta-depleted transplantation in children. Unique molecular identifiers tagged the TCRbeta library. TCRdb re-called the PCR reads with MiXCR, one entry per CDR3 protein. The sample has some 130,000 distinct CDR3 sequences; about a tenth are singletons. The specimen comprised PBMCs, mostly from graft donor cells, sampled 180 days after TCRalphabeta/CD19-depleted stem cell transplant. Every receptor here comes from a girl under three years old who had a stem cell transplant for combined immunodeficiency, so the T cells may come from the graft donor.

The J gene is TRBJ2-7, the V gene TRBV12-3 or TRBV12-4; a possible D gene is TRBD2 (5 bases). The CDR3 has 15 amino acids. V lost 4 bases, J lost 3 bases, and 16 bases lay in between. The CDR3 DNA is TGTGCCAGCAGTTCCCCCGCTAGAGGGTACTACGAGCAGTACTTC. As protein: CASSSPARGYYEQYF.

V is TRBV20-1 and J is TRBJ2-1; D is perhaps TRBD1 or TRBD2 (5 bases each). The V and J ends lost 6 bases and 0 bases respectively, with 18 bases between them. CDR1 is DFQATT and CDR2 is SNEGSKA in the germline V gene (reference sequence). CDR3 length: 16 amino acids. In DNA form, the CDR3 reads TGCAGTGCAAAGAGAGTTTGGGGGAGCTCCTACAATGAGCAGTTCTTC. Translating gives CSAKRVWGSSYNEQFF.

V is TRBV5-1 and J is TRBJ2-1; TRBD1 agrees at 11 bases. The CDR3 extends over 15 amino acids. Per the germline V gene, CDR1 is SGHRS and CDR2 is YFSETQ. V lost 2 bases to trimming and J lost 5 bases; unmatched junction nucleotides: 3. The CDR3 loop is CASSLGTGGHNEQFF. CDR3 DNA: TGCGCCAGCAGCTTAGGGACAGGGGGACACAATGAGCAGTTCTTC.

This clonotype was counted only a few times. The chain links TRBV20-1 to TRBJ2-4, with 9 positions matching TRBD1. Germline CDR1 DFQATT, CDR2 SNEGSKA (reference sequence). The CDR3 is 14 residues long. Trimming took 6 bases from V and 6 from J; bases not matched to a gene: 9. The CDR3 spells CSAITGGGVNIQYF. CDR3 DNA: TGCAGTGCCATCACAGGGGGCGGCGTAAACATTCAGTACTTC.

This clonotype was seen more than once but under ten times. The chain employs TRBV10-3 and TRBJ1-5, with D possibly being TRBD1 (6 bases). Looked up from germline, CDR1 is ENHRY and CDR2 is SYGVKD. The CDR3 is 14 residues long. V dropped 2 bases and J dropped 7 bases, with 12 bases sitting between them. The CDR3 region is CAISEGDKWQPQHF. The CDR3 nucleotides are TGTGCCATCAGTGAGGGGGACAAATGGCAGCCCCAGCATTTT.

CDR3 sequence: CSAPDRGLSTDTQYF. The CDR3 region has the DNA TGCAGCGCTCCTGACAGGGGGTTAAGCACAGATACGCAGTATTTT. The chain is built from TRBV29-1 and TRBJ2-3, with TRBD1 matching 9 bases. The CDR3 is made up of 15 amino acids. V trimming: 7 bases; J trimming: 0 bases; junction bases outside the gene matches: 8. The germline V gene has CDR1 SQVTM and CDR2 ANQGSEA.

To note about this clonotype: A junction boundary mismatches the germline segment, possibly from a read error. The V call is TRBV27, the J call TRBJ2-2, with D perhaps matching TRBD2 (5 bases). The CDR3 consists of 14 residues. Looked up from germline, CDR1 is MNHEY and CDR2 is SMNVEV (reference sequence). The CDR3 DNA sequence: TGTGCCAGCAGTTTAAAGAGACTCACCGGGGAGCCGTTTTTT. Translating it yields CASSLKRLTGEPFF.

This clonotype has more than one count but fewer than ten. The chain carries TRBV20-1 and TRBJ2-1, with D possibly TRBD2 on 6 matching bases. Germline assignment: CDR1 DFQATT and CDR2 SNEGSKA (reference sequence). The length of the CDR3 is 15 residues. V shed 0 bases and J shed 4 bases, with 13 bases lying between them. Here the CDR3 DNA reads TGCAGTGCTAGAGACCTCCGGCGGGGTTACAATGAGCAGTTCTTC. It specifies CSARDLRRGYNEQFF.

This clonotype has just a few counts. V usage is TRBV5-6 and J usage is TRBJ2-7; D gene uncertain. In germline, CDR1 is SGHDT, CDR2 YYEEEE. V lost 2 bases and J lost 0, with 6 bases in between. The CDR3 length is 13 residues. The CDR3 region is CASSFLYSYEQYF. The DNA of the CDR3 is TGTGCCAGCAGCTTCCTGTACTCCTACGAGCAGTACTTC.

J is TRBJ2-5 and V is TRBV7-2; 11 bases agree with TRBD1. This CDR3 spans 15 amino acids. Trimming removed 5 bases from V and 2 bases from J; junction bases left unmatched: 4. Per germline, CDR1 SGHTA and CDR2 FQGNSA. The CDR3 region has the DNA TGTGCCAGCAGCAGGGACAGGGGGTATCAAGAGACCCAGTACTTC. Translating gives CASSRDRGYQETQYF.

A note on this clonotype: A much larger clone differs by one base, so this may be a read error. This chain uses TRBV10-3 with TRBJ2-7; 8 bases map to TRBD1. The CDR3 length is 16 residues. CDR1 ENHRY and CDR2 SYGVKD come from the germline V gene. Here the CDR3 reads CAISDPRDRLSCEQYF. CDR3 sequence (DNA): TGTGCCATCAGTGACCCCCGGGACAGGTTGTCCTGCGAGCAGTACTTC.

The chain recombines TRBV5-5 with TRBJ2-7; TRBD1 or TRBD2 may be the D gene (5 bases each). Trimming pared 3 bases from V and 6 bases from J, leaving 13 bases between. CDR1 is SGHKS, CDR2 YYEKEE, per germline (reference sequence). CDR3 length equals 13 residues. The CDR3 DNA reads TGTGCCAGCAGCTGGGGGAGCCCATCCGAGCAGTACTTC. The encoded protein is CASSWGSPSEQYF. Full variable domain (remainder filled in from reference TRBV5-5 and TRBJ2-7): DAGVTQSPTHLIKTRGQQVTLRCSPISGHKSVSWYQQVLGQGPQFIFQYYEKEERGRGNFPDRFSARQFPNYSSELNVNALLLGDSALYLCASSWGSPSEQYFGPGTRLTVT.

The chain couples TRBV12-3 or TRBV12-4 to TRBJ1-5, with 10 bases aligning to TRBD1. The CDR3 covers 15 residues. Germline trimming cut 5 bases from V and 3 bases from J; bases unmatched to any gene: 4. This CDR3 reads CASSPTGGSNQPQHF. CDR3 nucleotides: TGTGCCAGCAGTCCGACAGGGGGCTCCAATCAGCCCCAGCATTTT.

V usage is TRBV7-2 and J usage is TRBJ2-5; a possible D gene is TRBD2 (5 bases). This CDR3 is 14 amino acids long. Germline V gives CDR1 SGHTA, CDR2 FQGNSA. Trimming left V 4 bases short and J 5 bases short, with 14 bases between. CDR3 bases: TGTGCCAGCAGCTCTCCCGCGGGTGTGGAGACCCAGTACTTC. Translation gives CASSSPAGVETQYF.

The CDR3 bases are TGCAGTGCTAACCTCAGGGCAGGGGAAGAGACCCAGTACTTC. Encoded protein: CSANLRAGEETQYF. The chain links TRBV20-1 to TRBJ2-5, with D possibly being TRBD1 (6 bases). The CDR3 sequence is 14 residues long. The V gene's germline CDR1 is DFQATT and CDR2 SNEGSKA (reference sequence). Trimming removed 4 bases from V and 3 bases from J, with 15 bases in between.

The V call is TRBV12-3 or TRBV12-4, the J call TRBJ2-2; perhaps TRBD1 as D (6 bases). This CDR3 is built from 13 residues. V shed 5 bases and J shed 7 bases, with 11 bases lying between them. The CDR3 DNA reads as TGTGCCAGCAGTCCCGGACAGAACGGGGAGCTGTTTTTT. Protein product: CASSPGQNGELFF.

The chain links TRBV5-1 to TRBJ1-5, with D perhaps matching TRBD1 (6 bases). There are 15 residues in the CDR3. Trimming cost V 1 base and J 0 bases, with 8 bases left between them. Germline lookup yields CDR1 SGHRS and CDR2 YFSETQ. CDR3 DNA sequence: TGCGCCAGCAGCTTGCTAGGGGGTAGCAATCAGCCCCAGCATTTT. Translation: CASSLLGGSNQPQHF.

There are a few counts of this clonotype. The V and J genes are TRBV7-9 and TRBJ2-5; D tentatively reads TRBD1 or TRBD2 (5 bases each). Trimming shortened V by 4 bases and J by 4 bases, and 19 bases separated the two germline ends. Germline-derived CDR1 and CDR2 are SEHNR and FQNEAQ (reference sequence). The CDR3 is 16 residues long. The CDR3 coding sequence is TGTGCCAGCAGCTCGAGGGACGGCGGACATCTAGAGACCCAGTACTTC. Protein: CASSSRDGGHLETQYF.

This clonotype was seen at least ten times. One junction end disagrees with the germline gene, perhaps due to a read error. The rearrangement links TRBV29-1 to TRBJ2-4, with 7 bases aligning to TRBD2. CDR3 length: 10 amino acids. Germline V gives CDR1 SQVTM, CDR2 ANQGSEA. CDR3 coding DNA: TGCAGCGTTGAAGGTCCTAGCGGCAACTTC. It encodes CSVEGPSGNF.

This clonotype was detected many times. The chain employs TRBV20-1 and TRBJ2-5, with D perhaps TRBD1 (6 bases). V was clipped by 5 bases and J by 3 bases, with 19 bases between them. CDR1 and CDR2 from the germline V gene are DFQATT and SNEGSKA (reference sequence). This CDR3 contains 15 residues. The CDR3 sequence: CSASPGEHSKETQYF. Here the CDR3 DNA reads TGCAGTGCTTCGCCAGGGGAACACTCGAAAGAGACCCAGTACTTC.

This clonotype was seen a few times. The rearrangement uses TRBV20-1 and TRBJ2-7; TRBD1 might be the D (6 bases). V dropped 3 bases and J dropped 0 bases, with 9 bases sitting between them. Germline V CDR1 and CDR2: DFQATT, SNEGSKA (reference sequence). This CDR3 is 13 amino acids long. The CDR3 is CSASTGTSYEQYF. As DNA, the CDR3 is TGCAGTGCTAGCACAGGGACCTCCTACGAGCAGTACTTC.

This clonotype occurred once. As DNA, the CDR3 is TGTGCCAGCAGCCAATTCGGCACAGATACGCAGTATTTT. This translates into CASSQFGTDTQYF. The chain links TRBV14 to TRBJ2-3, with D unclear. V lost 2 bases and J lost 1, with 4 bases in between. Per germline, CDR1 SGHDN and CDR2 FVKESK. The CDR3 loop spans 13 amino acids.

This clonotype was counted between two and nine times. The CDR3 DNA reads TGTGCCAGCAGTTCGGGACAGGGGAGCACTGAAGCTTTCTTT. Its protein is CASSSGQGSTEAFF. V gene TRBV3-1 combines with J gene TRBJ1-1, with 10 bases matching TRBD1. The germline V gene encodes CDR1 LGHDT and CDR2 YNNKEL (reference sequence). The ends lost 6 bases at V and 4 bases at J; junction bases unmatched: 5. The CDR3 loop spans 14 amino acids.

This clonotype was found a few times. The chain carries TRBV12-3 or TRBV12-4 and TRBJ2-5, with TRBD2 matching 8 bases. Trimming took 8 bases from V and 1 from J; bases not matched to a gene: 12. This CDR3 is 16 amino acids long. The CDR3 loop is CASAGVSGAFQETQYF. The DNA of the CDR3 is TGTGCCAGCGCGGGCGTTAGCGGGGCATTCCAAGAGACCCAGTACTTC.

This clonotype occurred a few times. J is TRBJ2-3 and V is TRBV5-6; weak D call: TRBD1 (5 bases). Looked up from germline, CDR1 is SGHDT and CDR2 is YYEEEE. Trimming stripped 4 bases from V and 7 bases from J, with 7 bases between. This CDR3 is 11 amino acids long. This CDR3 is CASSPGNTQYF. The CDR3 nucleotides are TGTGCCAGCAGCCCAGGGAATACGCAGTATTTT.

This clonotype was counted a few times. V usage is TRBV29-1 and J usage is TRBJ2-5; possible D gene TRBD2, 7 bases. Trimming left V 3 bases short and J 2 bases short, with 16 bases between. CDR3 length: 15 amino acids. Germline V gene data show CDR1 as SQVTM and CDR2 as ANQGSEA. CDR3: CSVEGLGGAQETQYF. As DNA, the CDR3 is TGCAGCGTTGAGGGATTGGGGGGGGCACAAGAGACCCAGTACTTC. Variable domain in full (rest from reference TRBV29-1 and TRBJ2-5): SAVISQKPSRDICQRGTSLTIQCQVDSQVTMMFWYRQQPGQSLTLIATANQGSEATYESGFVIDKFPISRPNLTFSTLTVSNMSPEDSSIYLCSVEGLGGAQETQYFGPGTRLLVL.

This clonotype was seen a few times. CDR3 DNA: TGTGCCAGCAGTTCGAATCGGGCGCAAGAGACCCAGTACTTC. Its protein product is CASSSNRAQETQYF. This sequence joins TRBV12-3 or TRBV12-4 and TRBJ2-5; D is unclear. Trimming removed 4 bases at V and 2 bases at J, with 11 bases between. The length of the CDR3 is 14 residues.

This clonotype was seen a handful of times. The V and J genes are TRBV29-1 and TRBJ2-2; D is perhaps TRBD2 (6 bases). The CDR3 spans 12 residues. In germline, CDR1 is SQVTM, CDR2 ANQGSEA. Trimming left V 4 bases short and J 5 bases short, with 8 bases between. In nucleotides, the CDR3 is TGCAGCGTTGGAGGAGGGACCGGGGAGCTGTTTTTT. It is translated as CSVGGGTGELFF.

The chain joins TRBV20-1 to TRBJ1-5; D remains unclear. The CDR3 runs to 13 residues. Germline values: CDR1 DFQATT, CDR2 SNEGSKA (reference sequence). V lost 5 bases and J lost 0, with 8 bases in between. CDR3 DNA: TGCAGTGCTCCTGGGGATAGCAATCAGCCCCAGCATTTT. Protein product: CSAPGDSNQPQHF.

V usage is TRBV5-1 and J usage is TRBJ1-1; 7 bases align to TRBD1. V trimming: 4 bases; J trimming: 7 bases; junction bases outside the gene matches: 10. Germline CDR1 reads SGHRS; CDR2 reads YFSETQ. CDR3 length: 14 residues. DNA of the CDR3: TGCGCCAGCAGCCCCGTGACAGGGTTCGATGAAGCTTTCTTT. Translating gives CASSPVTGFDEAFF.

This chain uses TRBV7-8 with TRBJ2-1; 10 bases align to TRBD1. This CDR3 region has 19 residues. Per germline, CDR1 SGHVS and CDR2 FQNEAQ. V trimming: 5 bases; J trimming: 0 bases; junction bases outside the gene matches: 13. This CDR3 is CASSISGTGVQSSYNEQFF. The DNA of the CDR3 is TGTGCCAGCAGCATATCCGGGACAGGGGTGCAGAGCTCCTACAATGAGCAGTTCTTC.

The chain couples TRBV5-6 to TRBJ2-3; D is possibly TRBD2 (5 bases). CDR1 and CDR2 from the germline V gene are SGHDT and YYEEEE. Trimming took 2 bases from V and 0 from J, leaving 19 bases between them. CDR3 size: 18 residues. The CDR3 DNA reads TGTGCCAGCAGCTTCATCTCCGGGGTGGATGGCAGCACAGATACGCAGTATTTT. Its protein is CASSFISGVDGSTDTQYF.